This TCR beta chain was recovered during a study of TIL therapy for anti-PD-1-resistant metastatic lung cancer. Study details: Half of patients were current or former smokers. Tumors carried a median roughly 1.5 non-synonymous mutations per megabase.

The V end was cut by 0 bases, the J end by 4 bases, with 7 bases between. Germline lookup yields CDR1 LGHNA and CDR2 YNFKEQ. CDR3 length equals 14 residues. Time point reported: pre-treatment sample, taken before nivolumab and TIL therapy. The libraries were made with immunoSEQ v3. Only in-frame clones appear in the TCRdb table, and some are missing; sequencing was by immunoSEQ multiplex PCR. Of over 15,000 clones in the sample, nearly 80% were seen once. The sample here was blood, taken at baseline. This chain uses TRBV4-2 with TRBJ1-5, with D hard to call. The receptor comes from a person between 30 and 80 years old with non-small cell lung cancer. CDR3 nucleotides: TGTGCCAGCAGCCAAGAGTACGGGAATCAGCCCCAGCATTTT. The encoded protein is CASSQEYGNQPQHF.